This T cell receptor (beta chain) was sequenced for a study of blood T cell repertoires in COVID-19. Study-level background: Both acute and convalescent COVID-19 samples were obtained from the United States, Italy and Spain. PBMCs, B-cell-depleted T cells, or T cells provided the cDNA or gDNA that made up the material.

As handled by the study authors: Scientists estimated how many nucleated cells there were by amplifying reference gene primers. Some clones are missing from TCRdb's copy, which holds only in-frame ones; the method was immunoSEQ multiplex PCR. Clone size and the V and J calls come from that table; the DNA yielded D and trimming. The sample lists tens of thousands of clones; over 75% were seen once. CDR1 ENHRY and CDR2 SYGVKD come from the germline V gene. Trimming cost V 0 bases and J 6 bases, with 6 bases left between them. The CDR3 runs to 13 residues. Sequenced sample: peripheral blood. The receptor comes from a woman older than 75 with active COVID-19. The V call is TRBV10-3, the J call TRBJ2-1; weak D call: TRBD1 (5 bases). The CDR3 spells CAISESQGNEQFF. CDR3 sequence (DNA): TGTGCCATCAGTGAGTCCCAGGGCAATGAGCAGTTCTTC.